This T cell receptor (beta chain) stems from a study of blood T cells in healthy people across ages. The study, taken as a whole, reports: When set beside aged donors, long-lived donors presented more naive CD4+ cells and higher diversity.

In this sample, this clonotype turned up a few times. Its antigen is not known. There were healthy Caucasian individuals from Russia, aged 6 to 90, serving as donors. Primed by a sample-barcoded 5' primer and a J-beta primer mix, a second PCR proceeded for about 6 to 12 cycles. Each of the cDNA molecules was tagged by a template-switch adaptor with 12 random nucleotides. Each single sample gave us at least 2.5 million CDR3-containing paired-end reads. TCRdb reanalysed the 5' RACE reads using MiXCR and keeps one entry per CDR3 protein. The table shows 1.8 million or so distinct CDR3 sequences, with roughly 43% occurring only once. The TCR sequence derives from a human donor in good health. Sequenced sample: blood.

CDR3 in amino acids: CASSLDPLLAPVGFF. The CDR3 nucleotides read TGTGCCAGCAGCTTAGACCCCCTCCTAGCCCCGGTAGGGTTCTTC. The rearrangement uses TRBV11-2 and TRBJ2-1, with TRBD2 as a possible D gene (5 bases). This CDR3 contains 15 residues. Between the trimmed V and J ends, which lost 0 bases and 15 bases, there was a span of 21 bases. Germline V gene lookup returns CDR1 SGHAT and CDR2 FQNNGV. Full variable domain (rest looked up from reference TRBV11-2 and TRBJ2-1): EAGVAQSPRYKIIEKRQSVAFWCNPISGHATLYWYQQILGQGPKLLIQFQNNGVVDDSQLPKDRFSAERLKGVDSTLKIQPAKLEDSAVYLCASSLDPLLAPVGFFGPGTRLTVL.